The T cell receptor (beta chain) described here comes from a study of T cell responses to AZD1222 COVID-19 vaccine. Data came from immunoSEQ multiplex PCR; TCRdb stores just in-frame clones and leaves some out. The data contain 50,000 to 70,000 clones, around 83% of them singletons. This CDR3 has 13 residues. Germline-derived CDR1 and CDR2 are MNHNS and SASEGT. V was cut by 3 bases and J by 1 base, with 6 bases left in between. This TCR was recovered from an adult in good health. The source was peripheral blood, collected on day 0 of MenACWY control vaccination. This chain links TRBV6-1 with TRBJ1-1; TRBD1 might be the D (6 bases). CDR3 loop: CASSDRGNTEAFF. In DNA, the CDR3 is TGTGCCAGCAGTGACAGGGGGAACACTGAAGCTTTCTTT.